This T cell receptor beta chain was obtained from a study of T cells after yellow fever vaccination. Whole-study results and caveats: Repertoires sorted by FACS could include abundant clonotypes that are contaminants from the bulk population. Researchers noted that a small share of clonotypes showed up in both CD4 and CD8 compartments.

They built TCR cDNA with 5'RACE template switching, a step that put in a universal primer site and UMIs. TCRdb re-analysed the 5' RACE reads in MiXCR, keeping a single row per CDR3 protein. The sample gives about 160,000 distinct CDR3 sequences, almost 7% of which show up once; 2.5% is in the top ten. This clonotype was seen only a few times. Its antigen is undetermined. The CDR3 is 10 residues long. The V gene's germline CDR1 is SQVTM and CDR2 ANQGSEA. V lost 8 bases, J lost 6 bases, and 8 bases lay in between. V is TRBV29-1 and J is TRBJ2-1; D call uncertain. This sample comprised CD4+ T cells sorted from PBMCs, obtained 5 to 6 days after the first yellow fever vaccination. The sequence was obtained from a man aged 18 to 29 who received the YFV17D yellow fever vaccine. This CDR3 reads CSLYPNEQFF. The CDR3 DNA reads TGCAGCCTGTACCCCAATGAGCAGTTCTTC.